Listed here are 27 T cell receptor beta chains from one sample, sequenced in a study of regulatory T cells in long-lasting Graves disease. Arm-PCR of CDR3 regions with iRepertoire HTBI primers generated TCR beta libraries. TCRdb re-called the multiplex PCR reads through MiXCR, storing one row per CDR3 protein. The sample contains roughly 490,000 distinct CDR3 sequences, 20% to 25% of which appear only once. Time point in this sample: persistent/refractory GD, antithyroid drugs over 5 years with positive TRAb. PBMC RNA was the source of the TCR library. Sequenced material: peripheral blood mononuclear cells (PBMCs), taken when the disease was refractory, from a patient treated with antithyroid drugs. These TCRs come from a female donor with Graves disease.

The V call is TRBV5-5, the J call TRBJ1-5; no clear D gene. CDR1 is SGHKS, CDR2 YYEKEE, per germline (reference sequence). The CDR3 totals 16 residues. V lost 0 bases and J lost 3, with 13 bases in between. CDR3 protein: CASSLALVTYNQPQHF. In DNA, the CDR3 is TGTGCCAGCAGCTTGGCCTTAGTGACCTACAATCAGCCCCAGCATTTT.

This clonotype was seen many times. This chain uses TRBV7-9 with TRBJ1-4; no clear D. Germline V gene lookup returns CDR1 SEHNR and CDR2 FQNEAQ (reference sequence). V was clipped by 4 bases and J by 8 bases, with 14 bases between them. The CDR3 has 14 residues. CDR3 sequence reads: CASSSSADLEKLFF. The CDR3 coding sequence is TGTGCCAGCAGCTCATCCGCGGACTTGGAAAAACTGTTTTTT. Looking up the rest from reference TRBV7-9 and TRBJ1-4 gives the full variable domain: DTGVSQNPRHKITKRGQNVTFRCDPISEHNRLYWYRQTLGQGPEFLTYFQNEAQLEKSRLLSDRFSAERPKGSFSTLEIQRTEQGDSAMYLCASSSSADLEKLFFGSGTQLSVL.

This clonotype was counted at least ten times. The rearrangement uses TRBV20-1 and TRBJ2-7; tentatively, D is TRBD1 or TRBD2 (5 bases each). The germline gives CDR1 DFQATT, CDR2 SNEGSKA (reference sequence). The CDR3 loop spans 14 amino acids. V was cut by 0 bases and J by 6 bases, with 15 bases left in between. CDR3 in amino acids: CSARDRGELGEQYF. The CDR3 DNA reads as TGCAGTGCTAGAGATCGGGGCGAACTGGGCGAGCAGTACTTC.

The chain employs TRBV9 and TRBJ2-7, with D maybe TRBD1 (7 bases). The CDR3 is made up of 15 amino acids. V lost 7 bases to trimming and J lost 4 bases, with 21 bases between them. Germline CDR1 is SGDLS and CDR2 is YYNGEE. CDR3 sequence: CASARGDSSLYEQYF. The CDR3 bases are TGTGCCAGCGCAAGGGGGGACAGTAGCCTATACGAGCAGTACTTC.

J is TRBJ2-7 and V is TRBV3-1; perhaps TRBD1 as D (6 bases). Germline assignment: CDR1 LGHDT and CDR2 YNNKEL (reference sequence). CDR3 length equals 15 residues. Between the trimmed V and J ends, which lost 1 base and 3 bases, there was a span of 13 bases. The CDR3 nucleotides read TGTGCCAGCAGCCAAGCGTGGGACACCCACTACGAGCAGTACTTC. Amino acids: CASSQAWDTHYEQYF.

This clonotype has a handful of counts. The chain employs TRBV7-2 and TRBJ2-7; 10 bases fit TRBD2. CDR3 length: 15 residues. The junction had 6 bases not matched to a gene; V was cut back by 5 bases and J by 2 bases. The germline CDR1 and CDR2 sequences are SGHTA and FQGNSA. CDR3 DNA: TGTGCCAGCAGCCCCCGAGCGGGAGGGACCTACGAGCAGTACTTC. It specifies CASSPRAGGTYEQYF.

This chain uses TRBV7-2 with TRBJ1-6; TRBD1 matches at 11 bases. The CDR3 has 18 residues. CDR1 SGHTA and CDR2 FQGNSA come from the germline V gene. Losses at the gene ends were 4 bases for V and 10 bases for J; bases not matched to a gene: 15. CDR3 nucleotides: TGTGCCAGCAGCTGGAGGACCGGGACAGGGGGGGGACTCTCACCCCTCCACTTT. Its translation: CASSWRTGTGGGLSPLHF. Variable domain in full (rest from reference TRBV7-2 and TRBJ1-6): GAGVSQSPSNKVTEKGKDVELRCDPISGHTALYWYRQSLGQGLEFLIYFQGNSAPDKSGLPSDRFSAERTGGSVSTLTIQRTQQEDSAVYLCASSWRTGTGGGLSPLHFGNGTRLTVT.

Of note for this clonotype: A clone one base away is much larger, so this may be a read error. The chain links TRBV11-2 to TRBJ2-7, with a possible D match to TRBD1 (6 bases). CDR3 size: 15 residues. Trimming left V 1 base short and J 5 bases short, with 15 bases between. Germline CDR1 reads SGHAT; CDR2 reads FQNNGV. The CDR3 sequence: CASSLGQGTTDEQYF. In DNA form, the CDR3 reads TGTGCCAGCAGCTTAGGTCAGGGGACGACGGACGAGCAGTACTTC.

For this clonotype: A read error may explain this, as a much larger clone is one base away. The chain carries TRBV6-5 and TRBJ1-1; a weak D match, TRBD1 (5 bases). The CDR3 is made up of 16 amino acids. CDR1 is MNHEY and CDR2 is SVGAGI in the germline V gene. The CDR3 DNA reads as TGTGCCAGCGGTTACGTGTTTGGGTATAGGGGCACTGAAGCTTTCTTT. Translation gives CASGYVFGYRGTEAFF.

This clonotype was observed a few times. This chain links TRBV7-9 with TRBJ1-5; 8 bases match TRBD1. Unmatched junction bases numbered 6, after V lost 6 bases and J lost 8 bases. CDR1 SEHNR and CDR2 FQNEAQ come from the germline V gene (reference sequence). This CDR3 spans 13 amino acids. The CDR3 DNA is TGTGCCAGCAGGACAGGGGATCAGGAGCCCCAGCATTTT. It yields the protein CASRTGDQEPQHF.

This clonotype was recorded at least ten times. V and J are TRBV19 and TRBJ2-5; D may be TRBD1 (6 bases). The CDR3 sequence is 13 residues long. The germline V gene encodes CDR1 LNHDA and CDR2 SQIVND (reference sequence). Trimming shortened V by 5 bases and J by 6 bases, and 13 bases separated the two germline ends. In DNA form, the CDR3 reads TGTGCCAGTAGTGAGGGGGTTTCTAAGACCCAGTACTTC. Its translation is CASSEGVSKTQYF.

The J gene is TRBJ1-5, the V gene TRBV30, with TRBD1 as a possible D gene (6 bases). Trimming pared 0 bases from V and 8 bases from J, leaving 11 bases between. The length of the CDR3 is 13 residues. Germline V gives CDR1 GTSNPN, CDR2 SVGIG (reference sequence). The chain's CDR3 is CAWSVGGREPQHF. The CDR3 nucleotides are TGTGCCTGGAGTGTAGGGGGGCGTGAGCCCCAGCATTTT.

In this sample, this clonotype turned up a few times. The J gene is TRBJ1-2, the V gene TRBV5-1; 12 nucleotides align to TRBD1. This CDR3 has 16 amino acids. Trimming removed 4 bases from V and 6 bases from J; junction bases left unmatched: 10. CDR1 and CDR2 (germline): SGHRS, YFSETQ. CDR3 nucleotides: TGCGCCAGCAGCCCCTTCCCGGGACAGGGGGCAAATGGCTACACCTTC. It yields the protein CASSPFPGQGANGYTF.

The chain uses TRBV7-2 and TRBJ2-1, with 7 bases matching TRBD1. The CDR3 contains 13 residues. V lost 4 bases and J lost 6; bases outside the gene matches: 3. CDR1 and CDR2 from the germline V gene are SGHTA and FQGNSA. The CDR3 sequence: CASSYDRANEQFF. The CDR3 DNA reads as TGTGCCAGCAGCTACGACAGGGCCAATGAGCAGTTCTTC.

This chain connects TRBV20-1 to TRBJ1-1; D is undetermined. CDR1 is DFQATT and CDR2 is SNEGSKA in the germline V gene (reference sequence). Trimming left V 0 bases short and J 1 base short, with 6 bases between. The CDR3 totals 13 residues. CDR3: CSARDFKNTEAFF. CDR3 sequence (DNA): TGCAGTGCTAGAGATTTCAAGAACACTGAAGCTTTCTTT.

This clonotype appeared many times. This sequence joins TRBV28 and TRBJ1-4, with no clear D. The germline V gene encodes CDR1 MDHEN and CDR2 SYDVKM. The CDR3 contains 16 residues. The V end was cut by 5 bases, the J end by 8 bases, with 21 bases between. The CDR3 region is CASSPPDGSLGEKLFF. In DNA, the CDR3 is TGTGCCAGCAGTCCGCCCGATGGGTCCCTAGGCGAAAAACTGTTTTTT.

This clonotype was picked up a small number of times. This sequence joins TRBV11-3 and TRBJ1-1, with no clear D. This CDR3 region has 13 residues. Trimming removed 5 bases from V and 5 bases from J, with 12 bases in between. CDR1 SGHNT and CDR2 YENEEA come from the germline V gene. The DNA of the CDR3 is TGTGCCAGCAGCCCTATCTCGAATACTGAAGCTTTCTTT. Translated, it gives CASSPISNTEAFF.

This clonotype occurred many times. The chain uses TRBV28 and TRBJ2-7; D may match TRBD1 or TRBD2 (5 bases each). V was shortened by 6 bases and J by 2 bases, with 11 bases between the two germline ends. The CDR3 is 13 amino acids. Germline V gene sequence: CDR1 MDHEN, CDR2 SYDVKM. The DNA for the CDR3 is TGTGCCAGCAGCCGGGGCCATACCTACGAGCAGTACTTC. It translates to CASSRGHTYEQYF.

This clonotype was counted many times. The chain couples TRBV12-3 or TRBV12-4 to TRBJ2-7; tentative D call: TRBD2 (6 bases). V was cut by 6 bases and J by 2 bases, with 14 bases left in between. The CDR3 loop spans 14 amino acids. The CDR3 loop reads CASSPRRGTYEQYF. Here the CDR3 DNA reads TGTGCCAGCAGCCCCCGACGGGGGACCTACGAGCAGTACTTC.

This clonotype was detected ten times or more. V usage is TRBV15 and J usage is TRBJ1-1; D possibly corresponds to TRBD1 (5 bases). Germline lookup yields CDR1 LNHNV and CDR2 YYDKDF (reference sequence). V was clipped by 0 bases and J by 7 bases, with 12 bases between them. The CDR3 has 14 amino acids. Here the CDR3 reads CATSREMTADEAFF. CDR3 coding DNA: TGTGCCACCAGCAGAGAAATGACAGCCGATGAAGCTTTCTTT.

This clonotype was observed many times. DNA of the CDR3: TGTGCCAGCAGTGAAGGACAGCTCCAAACTAATAGCAATCAGCCCCAGCATTTT. Translation: CASSEGQLQTNSNQPQHF. This chain connects TRBV2 to TRBJ1-5; a possible D gene is TRBD1 (5 bases). The germline gives CDR1 SNHLY, CDR2 FYNNEI. Trimming removed 1 base at V and 0 bases at J, with 16 bases between. The CDR3 spans 18 residues. Full variable domain (missing parts from reference TRBV2 and TRBJ1-5): EPEVTQTPSHQVTQMGQEVILRCVPISNHLYFYWYRQILGQKVEFLVSFYNNEISEKSEIFDDQFSVERPDGSNFTLKIRSTKLEDSAMYFCASSEGQLQTNSNQPQHFGDGTRLSIL.

A remark on this clonotype: A much more abundant neighbour one base away suggests this may be a read error. V is TRBV27 and J is TRBJ2-2, with TRBD1 matching over 7 bases. In germline, CDR1 is MNHEY, CDR2 SMNVEV (reference sequence). The CDR3 is 14 residues long. The CDR3 reads CASTKGQNTGELSF. CDR3 DNA: TGTGCCAGCACAAAGGGACAGAACACCGGGGAGCTGTCTTTT.

Concerning this clonotype: This may come from a read error, since a much larger clone is one base off. The gene calls are TRBV29-1 and TRBJ1-1; a weak D match, TRBD1 (5 bases). The CDR3 sequence is 13 residues long. The germline V gene has CDR1 SQVTM and CDR2 ANQGSEA. V lost 0 bases, J lost 5 bases, and 10 bases lay in between. The CDR3 here is CSVEETEGTEAFF. CDR3 sequence (DNA): TGCAGCGTTGAAGAGACAGAGGGGACTGAAGCTTTCTTT.

This clonotype was seen at least ten times. The rearrangement joins TRBV28 to TRBJ1-6; TRBD1 might be the D (5 bases). CDR3 size: 14 residues. Germline CDR1 MDHEN, CDR2 SYDVKM. V lost 5 bases to trimming and J lost 10 bases, with 15 bases between them. The CDR3 coding sequence is TGTGCCAGCAGTACTCAGGGTAATCAATCACCCCTCCACTTT. Amino acids: CASSTQGNQSPLHF.

This clonotype was recorded at least ten times. The chain employs TRBV9 and TRBJ1-2; 10 positions match TRBD1. The CDR3 covers 15 residues. Germline-derived CDR1 and CDR2 are SGDLS and YYNGEE. The V and J ends lost 3 bases and 7 bases, in that order; junction bases with no gene match: 9. CDR3 residues: CASSGSDRGVFGYTF. The CDR3 DNA is TGTGCCAGCAGCGGCTCGGACAGGGGGGTATTTGGCTACACCTTC.

The chain carries TRBV5-6 and TRBJ2-7, with a tentative D call TRBD2 (6 bases). This CDR3 region has 16 residues. The V gene lost 5 bases and the J gene lost 2 bases, with 20 bases spanning the gap. From germline, CDR1 is SGHDT and CDR2 YYEEEE. The CDR3 loop reads CASSSVAGTYTYEQYF. The CDR3 nucleotides are TGTGCCAGCAGTAGTGTGGCCGGGACTTATACCTACGAGCAGTACTTC.

This clonotype has only a few counts. This sequence joins TRBV7-3 and TRBJ1-3; D is possibly TRBD1 (6 bases). Germline CDR1 and CDR2: SGHTA and FQGTGA. The CDR3 has 16 residues. With 3 bases removed from V and 5 bases from J, the gap between germline ends came to 17 bases. CDR3 sequence (DNA): TGTGCCAGCAGCTTCCCAGTCCAGGGGTTGAGAAACACCATATATTTT. Its protein product is CASSFPVQGLRNTIYF.